This entry is about one TCR beta chain. Its antigen is undetermined. The sample originates from a study of a mutant IDH1 vaccine in newly diagnosed glioma. Study summary: Beginning 4-6 weeks after radiotherapy alone, or with temozolomide cycles, vaccination took place. Antecedent treatment encompassed radiotherapy, temozolomide, or their combination; the majority received both. Study outcomes and limitations: Apparently unrelated to pseudoprogression were changes in the top peripheral T cell clonotypes.

CDR3 length equals 16 residues. Trimming at V came to 1 base and at J to 2 bases, leaving 8 bases not matched to a gene. Germline CDR1 LGHNA, CDR2 YSLEER. Data came from immunoSEQ multiplex PCR; TCRdb stores just in-frame clones and leaves some out. The table records 45,000 to 60,000 clones, roughly 91% of them present only once. Documented time point: week 35, safety follow-up. What each vaccine dose contained was 300 ug of mutant IDH1 20-mer peptide, accompanied by topical imiquimod. Those who donated had recent WHO grade 3 or 4 IDH1-mutant, ATRX-lost astrocytomas. The clonotype comes from a middle-aged woman with glioma. V and J are TRBV4-3 and TRBJ2-7, with 7 bases aligning to TRBD2. Sequenced here: PBMCs, sampled from a glioma patient whose treatment included an IDH1 peptide vaccine. The CDR3 loop reads CASSQVVGLGTYEQYF. The CDR3 DNA sequence: TGCGCCAGCAGCCAAGTGGTCGGACTAGGGACCTACGAGCAGTACTTC.